This note documents a single TCR beta chain sequence. Its antigen is not identified. Via MiXCR, TCRdb re-called the 5' RACE reads, giving one row per CDR3 protein. The data contain around 530,000 distinct CDR3 sequences, roughly 21% of them seen just once; the ten biggest clones take up around 8.4%. The data were taken from a study of T-cell memory formation after mild COVID-19. General study findings and limits: CD4+ contracting clones were mainly CM and EM; CD8+ ones, EMRA.

Sequencing input: PBMCs or a T cell subset sorted from them (not recorded which). The source of this sequence is an adult woman who had mild COVID-19 (a few samples of this study predate the infection). Cell type and time point are not known.

In DNA, the CDR3 is TGCGCCAGCGTTTCTTGGCTAGGTGACAATGAGCAGTTCTTC. This encodes CASVSWLGDNEQFF. The rearrangement uses TRBV5-1 and TRBJ2-1; no definite D call. Germline CDR1 reads SGHRS; CDR2 reads YFSETQ. The CDR3 length is 14 residues. Trimming shortened V by 7 bases and J by 5 bases, and 16 bases separated the two germline ends.